The clone carrying this TCR beta chain was seen a handful of times. Its antigen is currently unknown. These data originate in a study of T cells in Graves' hyperthyroidism and ophthalmopathy. Patients between 18 and 65 years old had hyperthyroidism, newly diagnosed and lasting under 2 months. Broader study findings: Most thyroid clonotypes expanded above 0.001 were also detected in blood. With a median lead of approximately 6 months before onset, the model predicted ophthalmopathy.

RNA transcripts served as the template for amplifying TCR beta CDR3 regions. First-round RT-PCR with HTBI primers amplified the TCR CDR3 region. TCRdb reanalysed the multiplex PCR reads using MiXCR and keeps one entry per CDR3 protein. Of 750,000 to 950,000 distinct CDR3 sequences in the sample, roughly 40% were seen once. The CDR3 consists of 15 residues. V lost 4 bases and J lost 0; bases outside the gene matches: 6. CDR1 is SGHRS, CDR2 YFSETQ, per germline. The chain recombines TRBV5-1 with TRBJ1-2; 7 positions match TRBD1. The specimen was blood. This clonotype originated in a man between 18 and 35 years old with Graves' hyperthyroidism. CDR3 nucleotide sequence: TGCGCCAGCAGCCCGGGACAGCCAGCTAACTATGGCTACACCTTC. Its translation is CASSPGQPANYGYTF.